These T cell receptor beta chains were read from a single sample in a study of T cell changes during pregnancy in multiple sclerosis. Generated by immunoSEQ multiplex PCR, the TCRdb table keeps only in-frame clones and is missing some. The profile covers 50,000 to 80,000 clones, with 91% appearing a single time and approximately 5.3% taken by the ten largest. Sequencing used CD8+ T cells from peripheral blood mononuclear cells, obtained before pregnancy. These receptors all come from a female donor with multiple sclerosis, enrolled in a pregnancy study. Both conserved end residues are part of each CDR3. D genes are given only for firm matches. Expanded clones get a size class; other rows say once, few or many, or leave the size out.

J | size | V | D | DNA | CDR3
TRBJ2-2 | . | TRBV7-6 | . | TGTGCCAGCAGCCCCGCCAGCGTAGCGAACACCGGGGAGCTGTTTTTT | CASSPASVANTGELFF
TRBJ1-4 | . | TRBV5-1 | . | TGCGCCAGCAGCTTGGACGCAGGGAGGGTTGAAAAACTGTTTTTT | CASSLDAGRVEKLFF
TRBJ1-1 | few | TRBV6-5 | TRBD1 | TGTGCCAGCAGCGTAACAGGGGGCGGAACTGAAGCTTTCTTT | CASSVTGGGTEAFF
TRBJ1-2 | . | TRBV6-5 | . | TGTGCCAGCAAAACCCTAGGGGAAGGCTACACCTTC | CASKTLGEGYTF
TRBJ2-1 | . | TRBV13 | TRBD2 | TGTGCCAGCAGCCCCAAGCGGGGGGCGTACAATGAGCAGTTCTTC | CASSPKRGAYNEQFF
TRBJ2-3 | . | TRBV27 | . | TGTGCCAGCAGTCCGGGGTCGGCCTCGGTAGATACGCAGTATTTT | CASSPGSASVDTQYF
TRBJ2-2 | . | TRBV7-6 | TRBD1 | TGTGCCAGCAGCATCCCGGGACAGATCACCGGGGAGCTGTTTTTT | CASSIPGQITGELFF
TRBJ2-7 | . | TRBV6-6 | TRBD1 | TGTGCCAGCAGTTCCGCAGGGACAGATTACGAGCAGTACTTC | CASSSAGTDYEQYF
TRBJ2-1 | few | TRBV19 | . | TGTGCCAGTAGAACCGGGATTCACTCCTACAATGAGCAGTTCTTC | CASRTGIHSYNEQFF
TRBJ2-2 | . | TRBV27 | . | TGTGCCAGCAGTCCCCTGGGGGGATTGAACACCGGGGAGCTGTTTTTT | CASSPLGGLNTGELFF
TRBJ2-1 | . | TRBV7-8 | . | TGTGCCAGCAGCTCAACCGGGACTCACAATGAGCAGTTCTTC | CASSSTGTHNEQFF
TRBJ1-2 | . | TRBV27 | . | TGTGCCAGCAGTTTAAACCCGGTTCTTAACTATGGCTACACCTTC | CASSLNPVLNYGYTF
TRBJ1-5 | . | TRBV4-1 | . | TGCGCCAGCAGCCAGTTGTCAGGGCCTGGGCCCCAGCATTTT | CASSQLSGPGPQHF
TRBJ1-2 | . | TRBV27 | . | TGTGCCAGCAGTTTATCGGGAAGGGGTTATGGCTACACCTTC | CASSLSGRGYGYTF
TRBJ2-1 | . | TRBV11-2 | . | TGTGCCAGCAGCCCGGTAGCGAGTTCCTACAATGAGCAGTTCTTC | CASSPVASSYNEQFF
TRBJ2-2 | . | TRBV5-1 | . | TGCGCCAGCTCACAGGGTCGGGGCACCGGGGAGCTGTTTTTT | CASSQGRGTGELFF
TRBJ2-7 | . | TRBV25-1 | TRBD2 | TGTGCCAGCAGCGCCCGGGGCGGGGGGGCCCACGAGCAGTACTTC | CASSARGGGAHEQYF
TRBJ2-1 | . | TRBV7-9 | TRBD1 | TGTGCCAGCAGCTTTAGGGACAGGGGGGTCAATGAGCAGTTCTTC | CASSFRDRGVNEQFF
TRBJ2-3 | . | TRBV7-9 | . | TGTGCCAGCAGCATCTGGGGGGACACAGATACGCAGTATTTT | CASSIWGDTDTQYF
TRBJ1-1 | . | TRBV19 | . | TGTGCCAGTAGTGAAAAACCACAGGAACTGAACACTGAAGCTTTCTTT | CASSEKPQELNTEAFF
TRBJ2-3 | . | TRBV27 | TRBD2 | TGTGCCAGCAGTTTATGGGGCGGGGGGGAGGATACGCAGTATTTT | CASSLWGGGEDTQYF
TRBJ2-7 | . | TRBV20-1 | . | TGCAGTGCTAGGCGGGGCTACGAGCAGTACTTC | CSARRGYEQYF
TRBJ1-1 | . | TRBV15 | . | TGTGCCACCAGCAGAGGCTACCAGGGCGGGAACACTGAAGCTTTCTTT | CATSRGYQGGNTEAFF
TRBJ1-1 | . | TRBV19 | . | TGTGCCAGTAGTATCGAACTGACTGAAGCTTTCTTT | CASSIELTEAFF
TRBJ1-2 | . | TRBV11-2 | . | TGTGCCAGCAGCTTAGAGTCGAGGCTGGGCTATGGCTACACCTTC | CASSLESRLGYGYTF
TRBJ2-5 | . | TRBV29-1 | . | TGCAGCGTTTTAGGAGGTGCAGAGACCCAGTACTTC | CSVLGGAETQYF
TRBJ1-5 | once | TRBV4-2 | . | TGTGCCAGCAGCCGCGGGACCGAGGGAACAGGTCAGCCCCAGCATTTT | CASSRGTEGTGQPQHF
TRBJ2-1 | . | TRBV6-5 | TRBD2 | TGTGCCAGCAGTTTATCTAGCGGCTCCTACAATGAGCAGTTCTTC | CASSLSSGSYNEQFF
TRBJ2-7 | . | TRBV28 | . | TGTGCCAGCAGTTTAAGGCAGGGGCTAAGCGAGCAGTACTTC | CASSLRQGLSEQYF
TRBJ2-7 | . | TRBV7-3 | TRBD1 | TGTGCCAGCAGCCACCTAGACTCCCAGGGGGTGTCCTACGAGCAGTACTTC | CASSHLDSQGVSYEQYF
TRBJ1-6 | . | TRBV5-1 | . | TGCGCCAGCAGCAAGTTTAGCTCCTATAATTCACCCCTCCACTTT | CASSKFSSYNSPLHF
TRBJ2-3 | . | TRBV5-1 | TRBD2 | TGCGCCAGCAGCTTGACCACCAGCGGGATGAGCACAGATACGCAGTATTTT | CASSLTTSGMSTDTQYF
TRBJ2-1 | . | TRBV5-4 | TRBD2 | TGTGCCAGCAGCTTGGGTTTATACGGGGGGGTAATAAATGAGCAGTTCTTC | CASSLGLYGGVINEQFF
TRBJ1-6 | . | TRBV2 | . | TGTGCCAGCAGTGAAGCGCGGGGACTAAAGGCTCCTTATAATTCACCCCTCCACTTT | CASSEARGLKAPYNSPLHF
TRBJ1-4 | . | TRBV9 | TRBD1 | TGTGCCAGCAGCGAAACAGGGGGAGGTAATGAAAAACTGTTTTTT | CASSETGGGNEKLFF
TRBJ2-1 | . | TRBV7-3 | TRBD2 | TGTGCCAGCAGCCCCACCGGGACTAGCGACAATGAGCAGTTCTTC | CASSPTGTSDNEQFF
TRBJ2-7 | . | TRBV5-1 | TRBD2 | TGCGCCAGCAGCTTGGACGGGAGGATGATACGATGGTACGAGCAGTACTTC | CASSLDGRMIRWYEQYF
TRBJ1-2 | . | TRBV4-1 | TRBD1 | TGCGCCAGCAGCACAACCCCGGGACAGAGCTATGGCTACACCTTC | CASSTTPGQSYGYTF
TRBJ2-7 | . | TRBV11-2 | TRBD1 | TGTGCCAGCAGCTGGGACAGGGACCACGAGCAGTACTTC | CASSWDRDHEQYF
TRBJ2-1 | . | TRBV21-1 | . | TGTGCCAGCAGCCCCCTGGGGACTAGCGGGGGGTGCCCCTACAATGAGCAGTTCTTC | CASSPLGTSGGCPYNEQFF
TRBJ2-7 | once | TRBV15 | TRBD2 | TGTGCCACCAGCAGAGAGAGCGGGGGCGGGGACGAGCAGTACTTC | CATSRESGGGDEQYF
TRBJ2-1 | . | TRBV29-1 | . | TGCAGCGCCGTTTCGGGGCAGGGGTATACTAGTAATGAGCAGTTCTTC | CSAVSGQGYTSNEQFF
TRBJ2-2 | . | TRBV15 | TRBD1 | TGTGCCACCAGCAACCCAGGGGGCGTATCCGGGGAGCTGTTTTTT | CATSNPGGVSGELFF
TRBJ1-2 | . | TRBV6-5 | . | TGTGCCAGCAGTTACGGCGGGGCCTATGGCTACACCTTC | CASSYGGAYGYTF
TRBJ2-5 | . | TRBV19 | TRBD1 | TGTGCCAGTACACCCACGGGACAGGTTCAAGAGACCCAGTACTTC | CASTPTGQVQETQYF
TRBJ1-2 | . | TRBV10-2 | . | TGCGCCACCACAGGGTCTCATGGCTACACCTTC | CATTGSHGYTF
TRBJ2-2 | . | TRBV11-3 | TRBD2 | TGTGCCAGCAGCCCTAAGACTAGCGGGTCGAACACCGGGGAGCTGTTTTTT | CASSPKTSGSNTGELFF
TRBJ1-3 | . | TRBV4-1 | . | TGCGCCAGCAGCCAAGTTCCAGGTGGAAACACCATATATTTT | CASSQVPGGNTIYF
TRBJ1-4 | . | TRBV19 | TRBD1 | TGTGCCAGTAGTATCCGGGACAGGGGTGAAAAACTGTTTTTT | CASSIRDRGEKLFF